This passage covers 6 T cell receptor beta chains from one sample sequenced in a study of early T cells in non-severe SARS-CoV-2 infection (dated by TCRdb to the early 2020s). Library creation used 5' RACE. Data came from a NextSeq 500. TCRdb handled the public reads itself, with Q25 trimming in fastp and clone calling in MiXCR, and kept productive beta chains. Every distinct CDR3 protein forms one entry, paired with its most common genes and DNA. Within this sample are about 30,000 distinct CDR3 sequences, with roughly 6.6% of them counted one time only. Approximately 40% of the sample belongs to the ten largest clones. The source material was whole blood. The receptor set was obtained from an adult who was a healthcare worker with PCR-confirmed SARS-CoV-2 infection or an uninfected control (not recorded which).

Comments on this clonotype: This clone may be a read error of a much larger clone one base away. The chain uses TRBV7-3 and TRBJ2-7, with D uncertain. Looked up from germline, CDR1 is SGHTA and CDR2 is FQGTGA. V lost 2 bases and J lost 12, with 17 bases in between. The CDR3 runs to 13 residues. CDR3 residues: CASSLAPNRSRYF. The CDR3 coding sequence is TGTGCCAGCAGCTTAGCCCCCAATAGGAGCAGGTACTTC.

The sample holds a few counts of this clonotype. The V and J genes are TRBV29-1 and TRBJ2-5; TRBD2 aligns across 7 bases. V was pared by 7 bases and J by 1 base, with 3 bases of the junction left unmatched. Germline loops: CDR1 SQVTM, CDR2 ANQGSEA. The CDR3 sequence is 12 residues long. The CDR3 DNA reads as TGCAGCGCGGGACTACCCCAAGAGACCCAGTACTTC. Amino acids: CSAGLPQETQYF. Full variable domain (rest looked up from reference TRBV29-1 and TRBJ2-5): SAVISQKPSRDICQRGTSLTIQCQVDSQVTMMFWYRQQPGQSLTLIATANQGSEATYESGFVIDKFPISRPNLTFSTLTVSNMSPEDSSIYLCSAGLPQETQYFGPGTRLLVL.

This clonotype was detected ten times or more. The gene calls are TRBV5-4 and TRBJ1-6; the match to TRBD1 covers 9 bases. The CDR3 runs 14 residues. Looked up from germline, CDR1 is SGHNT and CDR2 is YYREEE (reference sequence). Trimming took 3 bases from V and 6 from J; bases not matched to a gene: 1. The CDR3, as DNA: TGTGCCAGCAGCTCGGACAGGGGTAATTCACCCCTCCACTTT. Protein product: CASSSDRGNSPLHF.

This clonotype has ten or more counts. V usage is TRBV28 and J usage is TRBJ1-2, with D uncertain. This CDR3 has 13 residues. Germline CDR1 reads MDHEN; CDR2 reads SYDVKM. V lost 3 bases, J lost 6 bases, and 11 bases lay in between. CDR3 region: CASSLQGRHGYTF. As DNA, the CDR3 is TGTGCCAGCAGTTTGCAAGGGAGGCATGGCTACACCTTC.

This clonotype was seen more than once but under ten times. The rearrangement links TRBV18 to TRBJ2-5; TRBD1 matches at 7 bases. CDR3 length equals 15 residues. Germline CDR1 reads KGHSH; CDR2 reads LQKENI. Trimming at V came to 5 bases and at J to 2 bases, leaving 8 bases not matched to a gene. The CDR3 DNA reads TGTGCCAGCTCAGAGAGACAGGGTGGTCAAGAGACCCAGTACTTC. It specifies CASSERQGGQETQYF.

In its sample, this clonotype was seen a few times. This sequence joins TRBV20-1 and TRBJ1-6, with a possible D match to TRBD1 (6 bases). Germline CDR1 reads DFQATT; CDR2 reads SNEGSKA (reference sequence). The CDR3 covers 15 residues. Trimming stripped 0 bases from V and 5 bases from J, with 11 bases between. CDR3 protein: CSARDQGSNNSPLHF. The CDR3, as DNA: TGCAGTGCTAGAGATCAGGGGTCAAATAATTCACCCCTCCACTTT.